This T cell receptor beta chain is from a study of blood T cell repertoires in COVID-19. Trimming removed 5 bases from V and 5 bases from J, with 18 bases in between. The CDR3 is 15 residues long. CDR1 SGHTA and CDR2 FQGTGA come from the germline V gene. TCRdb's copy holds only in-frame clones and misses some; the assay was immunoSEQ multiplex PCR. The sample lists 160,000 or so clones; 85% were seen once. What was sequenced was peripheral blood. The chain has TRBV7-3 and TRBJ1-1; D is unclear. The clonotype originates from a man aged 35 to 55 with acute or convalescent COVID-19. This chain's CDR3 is CASSEYPGFRTEAFF. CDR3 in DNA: TGTGCCAGCAGCGAATACCCGGGGTTCCGAACTGAAGCTTTCTTT.